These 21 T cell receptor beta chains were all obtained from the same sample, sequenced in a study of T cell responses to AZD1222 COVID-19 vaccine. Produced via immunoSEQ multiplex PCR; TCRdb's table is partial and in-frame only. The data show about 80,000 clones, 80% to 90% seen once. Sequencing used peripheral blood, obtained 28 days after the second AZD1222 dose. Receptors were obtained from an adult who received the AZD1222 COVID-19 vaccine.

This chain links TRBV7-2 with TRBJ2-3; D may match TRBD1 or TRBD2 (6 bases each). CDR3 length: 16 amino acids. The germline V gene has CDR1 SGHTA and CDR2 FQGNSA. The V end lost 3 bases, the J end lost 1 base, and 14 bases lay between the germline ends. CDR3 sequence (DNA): TGTGCCAGCAGCTTCCTAGCCGGGGGCGGCACAGATACGCAGTATTTT. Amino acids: CASSFLAGGGTDTQYF.

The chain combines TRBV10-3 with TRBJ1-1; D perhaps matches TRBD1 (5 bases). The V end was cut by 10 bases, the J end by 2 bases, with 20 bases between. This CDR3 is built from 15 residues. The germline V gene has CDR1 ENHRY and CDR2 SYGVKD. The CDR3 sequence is CATAPGRQFNTEAFF. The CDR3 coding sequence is TGTGCCACCGCGCCGGGACGCCAATTTAACACTGAAGCTTTCTTT.

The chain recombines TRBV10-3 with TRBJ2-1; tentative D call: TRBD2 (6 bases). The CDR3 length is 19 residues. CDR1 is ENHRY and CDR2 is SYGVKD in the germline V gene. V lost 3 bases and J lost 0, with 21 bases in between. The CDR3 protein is CAISDPPGLSLSSYNEQFF. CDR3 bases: TGTGCCATCAGTGACCCTCCGGGACTCTCTCTGAGCTCCTACAATGAGCAGTTCTTC.

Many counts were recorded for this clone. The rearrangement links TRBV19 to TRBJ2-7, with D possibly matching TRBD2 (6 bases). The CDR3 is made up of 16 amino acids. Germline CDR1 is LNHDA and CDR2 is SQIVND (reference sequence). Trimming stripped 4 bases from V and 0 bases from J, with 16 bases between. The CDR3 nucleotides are TGTGCCAGTAGTACTAATAGCGGAGGCCGCTCCTACGAGCAGTACTTC. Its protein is CASSTNSGGRSYEQYF.

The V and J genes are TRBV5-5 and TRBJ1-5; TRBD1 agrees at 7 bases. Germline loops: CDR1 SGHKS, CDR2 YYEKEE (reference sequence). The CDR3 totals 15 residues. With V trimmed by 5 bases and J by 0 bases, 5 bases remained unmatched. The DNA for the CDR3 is TGTGCCAGCAGGACAGGGATAGATAGCAATCAGCCCCAGCATTTT. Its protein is CASRTGIDSNQPQHF. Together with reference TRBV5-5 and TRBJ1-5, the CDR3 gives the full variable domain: DAGVTQSPTHLIKTRGQQVTLRCSPISGHKSVSWYQQVLGQGPQFIFQYYEKEERGRGNFPDRFSARQFPNYSSELNVNALLLGDSALYLCASRTGIDSNQPQHFGDGTRLSIL.

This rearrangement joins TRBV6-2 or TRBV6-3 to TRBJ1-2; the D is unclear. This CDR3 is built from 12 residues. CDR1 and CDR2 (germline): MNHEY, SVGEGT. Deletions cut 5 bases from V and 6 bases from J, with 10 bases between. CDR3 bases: TGTGCCAGCAGTCCCATTAGAGATGGCTACACCTTC. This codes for CASSPIRDGYTF.

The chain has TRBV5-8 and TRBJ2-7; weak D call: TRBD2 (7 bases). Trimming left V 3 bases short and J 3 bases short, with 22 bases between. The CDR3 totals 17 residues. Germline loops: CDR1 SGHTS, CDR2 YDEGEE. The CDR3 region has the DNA TGTGCCAGCAGCTCCCCCGAGGGGGAGGGGTTAGACTACGAGCAGTACTTC. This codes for CASSSPEGEGLDYEQYF.

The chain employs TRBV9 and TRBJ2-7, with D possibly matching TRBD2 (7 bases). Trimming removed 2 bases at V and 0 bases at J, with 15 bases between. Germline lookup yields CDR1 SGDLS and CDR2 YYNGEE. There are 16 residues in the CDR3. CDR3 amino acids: CASSVSGGLDSYEQYF. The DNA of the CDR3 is TGTGCCAGCAGCGTTTCCGGGGGGCTTGACTCCTACGAGCAGTACTTC.

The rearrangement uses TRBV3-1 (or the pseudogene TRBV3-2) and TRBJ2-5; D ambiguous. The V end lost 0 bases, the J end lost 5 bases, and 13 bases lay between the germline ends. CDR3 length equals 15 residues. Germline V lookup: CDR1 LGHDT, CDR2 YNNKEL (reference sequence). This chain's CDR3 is CASSQDRLPPETQYF. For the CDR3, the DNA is TGTGCCAGCAGCCAAGATAGGTTACCGCCGGAGACCCAGTACTTC.

Here the CDR3 DNA reads TGCGCCAGCAGTGCCGACGGCGACCCTAATGAAAAACTGTTTTTT. As protein: CASSADGDPNEKLFF. The chain couples TRBV10-1 to TRBJ1-4; D is unresolved. This CDR3 comprises 15 residues. Germline CDR1 reads WNHNN; CDR2 reads SYGVQD (reference sequence). V lost 4 bases to trimming and J lost 3 bases, with 12 bases between them.

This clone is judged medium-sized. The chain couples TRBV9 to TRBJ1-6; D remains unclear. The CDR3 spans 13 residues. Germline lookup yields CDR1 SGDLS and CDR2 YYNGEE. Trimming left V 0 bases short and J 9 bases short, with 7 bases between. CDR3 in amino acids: CASSVGRSSPLHF. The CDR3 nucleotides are TGTGCCAGCAGCGTAGGAAGGAGTTCACCCCTCCACTTT.

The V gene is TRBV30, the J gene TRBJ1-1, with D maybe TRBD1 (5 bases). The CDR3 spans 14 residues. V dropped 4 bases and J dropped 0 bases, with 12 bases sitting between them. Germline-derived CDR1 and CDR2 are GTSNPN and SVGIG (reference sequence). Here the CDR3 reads CAWIEGILNTEAFF. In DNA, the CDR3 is TGTGCCTGGATAGAGGGGATACTGAACACTGAAGCTTTCTTT.

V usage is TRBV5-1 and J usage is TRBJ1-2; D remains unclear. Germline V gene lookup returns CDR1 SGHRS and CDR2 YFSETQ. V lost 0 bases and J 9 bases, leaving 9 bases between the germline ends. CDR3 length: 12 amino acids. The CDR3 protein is CASSLGTERYTF. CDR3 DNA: TGCGCCAGCAGCTTGGGGACGGAACGCTACACCTTC.

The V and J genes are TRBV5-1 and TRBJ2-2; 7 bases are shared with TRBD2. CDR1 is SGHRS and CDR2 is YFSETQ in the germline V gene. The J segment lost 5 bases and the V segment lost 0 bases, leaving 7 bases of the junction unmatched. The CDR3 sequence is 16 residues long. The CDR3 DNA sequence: TGCGCCAGCAGCTTGGATCTGACAGCGGGGACCGGGGAGCTGTTTTTT. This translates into CASSLDLTAGTGELFF. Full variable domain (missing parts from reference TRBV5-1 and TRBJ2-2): KAGVTQTPRYLIKTRGQQVTLSCSPISGHRSVSWYQQTPGQGLQFLFEYFSETQRNKGNFPGRFSGRQFSNSRSEMNVSTLELGDSALYLCASSLDLTAGTGELFFGEGSRLTVL.

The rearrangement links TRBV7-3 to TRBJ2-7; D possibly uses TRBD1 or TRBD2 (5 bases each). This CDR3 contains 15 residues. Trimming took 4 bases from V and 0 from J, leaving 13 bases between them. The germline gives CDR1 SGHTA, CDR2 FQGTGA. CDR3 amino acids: CASSSGPTPSYEQYF. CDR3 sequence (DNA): TGTGCCAGCAGCTCGGGACCGACCCCCTCCTACGAGCAGTACTTC.

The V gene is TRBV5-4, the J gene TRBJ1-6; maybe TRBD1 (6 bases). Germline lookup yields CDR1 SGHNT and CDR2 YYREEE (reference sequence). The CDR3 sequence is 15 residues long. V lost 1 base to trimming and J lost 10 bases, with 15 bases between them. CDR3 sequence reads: CASSLPDGQTSPLHF. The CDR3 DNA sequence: TGTGCCAGCAGCTTGCCCGACGGACAGACCTCACCCCTCCACTTT.

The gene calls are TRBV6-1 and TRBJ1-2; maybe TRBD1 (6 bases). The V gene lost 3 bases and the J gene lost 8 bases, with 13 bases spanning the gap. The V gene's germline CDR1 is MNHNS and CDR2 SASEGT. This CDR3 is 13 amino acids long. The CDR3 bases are TGTGCCAGCAGTGAGTGGACAGTAGGCGGCTACACCTTC. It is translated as CASSEWTVGGYTF.

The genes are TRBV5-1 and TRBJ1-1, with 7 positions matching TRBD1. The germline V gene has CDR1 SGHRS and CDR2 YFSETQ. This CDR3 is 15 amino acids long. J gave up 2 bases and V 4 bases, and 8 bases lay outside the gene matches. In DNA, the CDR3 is TGCGCCAGCAGCCGGACGGGACAGATAAACACTGAAGCTTTCTTT. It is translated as CASSRTGQINTEAFF.

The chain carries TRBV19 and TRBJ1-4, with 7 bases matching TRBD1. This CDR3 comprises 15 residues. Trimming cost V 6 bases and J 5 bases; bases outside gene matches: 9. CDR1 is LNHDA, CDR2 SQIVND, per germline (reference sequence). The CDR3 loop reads CASRFDRADNEKLFF. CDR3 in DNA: TGTGCCAGTAGGTTTGACAGGGCGGACAATGAAAAACTGTTTTTT.

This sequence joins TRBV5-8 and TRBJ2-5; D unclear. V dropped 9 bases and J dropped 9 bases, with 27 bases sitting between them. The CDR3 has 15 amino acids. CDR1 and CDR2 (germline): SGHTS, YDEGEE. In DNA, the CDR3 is TGTGCCACTATAAACTGGCTGGCGGCCTTTTCGGCCCAGTACTTC. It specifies CATINWLAAFSAQYF.

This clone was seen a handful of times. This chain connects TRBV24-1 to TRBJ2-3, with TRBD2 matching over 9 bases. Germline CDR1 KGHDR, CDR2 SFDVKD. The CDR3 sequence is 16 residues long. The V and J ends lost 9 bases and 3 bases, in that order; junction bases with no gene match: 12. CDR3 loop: CATSGGRALGTDTQYF. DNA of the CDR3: TGTGCCACCTCAGGCGGGAGGGCCTTAGGAACAGATACGCAGTATTTT.